The sequence of this TCR beta chain was determined in a study of radiation and T cells in renal cell carcinoma. Study-wide context: Nephrectomy followed 15 Gy stereotactic body radiation by 4 weeks. Study conclusions and caveats: In blood, top tumor clones expanded by 2 weeks, shrinking by 4.

Germline CDR1 is SGHAT and CDR2 is FQDESV (reference sequence). The V and J ends lost 4 bases and 5 bases respectively, with 18 bases between them. This CDR3 is 15 amino acids long. As to this clone: The antigen is unknown.

Time point here: baseline pretreatment blood. The sample's treatment: 15 Gy SBRT to primary tumor, nephrectomy 4 weeks later. Serial blood draws occurred at baseline and 2 and 4 weeks post-SBRT. The assay was immunoSEQ multiplex PCR, and TCRdb's table has in-frame clones only and misses some. Among roughly 120,000 clones listed, about four fifths were seen once. The specimen comprised blood, sampled from a patient whose treatment included radiotherapy and nephrectomy. This chain connects TRBV11-1 to TRBJ2-7, with D perhaps TRBD2 (6 bases). The TCR comes from a woman aged 60-75 years with renal cell carcinoma. In DNA, the CDR3 is TGTGCCAGCAGCTCACAGCGGGCAGTTCCCCACGAGCAGTACTTC. This encodes CASSSQRAVPHEQYF.